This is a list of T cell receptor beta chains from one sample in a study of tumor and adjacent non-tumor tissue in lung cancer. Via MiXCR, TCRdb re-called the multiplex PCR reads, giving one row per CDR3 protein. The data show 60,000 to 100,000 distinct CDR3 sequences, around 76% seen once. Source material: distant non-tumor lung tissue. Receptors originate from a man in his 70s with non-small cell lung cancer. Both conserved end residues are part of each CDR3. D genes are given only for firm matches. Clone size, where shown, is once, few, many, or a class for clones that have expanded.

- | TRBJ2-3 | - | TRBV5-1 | CASSLIPVYTQYF | TGCGCCAGCAGCTTGATCCCGGTGTATACGCAGTATTTT
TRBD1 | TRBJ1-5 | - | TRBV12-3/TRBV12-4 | CASSDRVQPQLF | TGTGCTAGCAGCGACAGGGTTCAGCCCCAGCTTTTT
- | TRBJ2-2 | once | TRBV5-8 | CASRQLRQIGEPFF | TGTGCCAGCAGACAACTCCGACAGATCGGGGAGCCGTTTTTT
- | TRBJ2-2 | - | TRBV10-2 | CASSSLMSRELFF | TGCGCCAGTAGTTCCCTCATGAGTCGGGAGCTGTTTTTT
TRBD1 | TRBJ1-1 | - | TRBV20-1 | CSVRAAGGGEAFF | TGCAGTGTTAGGGCCGCAGGGGGCGGTGAAGCGTTCTTT
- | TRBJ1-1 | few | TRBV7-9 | CASSNVVQWNTEVFF | TGTGCCAGCAGCAACGTAGTACAGTGGAACACTGAAGTTTTCTTT
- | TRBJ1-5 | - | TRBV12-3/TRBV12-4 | CASSDSVQLQHF | TGTGCCAGCAGCGACAGTGTACAGCTCCAGCATTTT
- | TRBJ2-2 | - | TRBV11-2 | CASSHGVSNTGELFF | TGTGCCAGCAGTCATGGGGTATCGAACACCGGGGAGCTGTTTTTT
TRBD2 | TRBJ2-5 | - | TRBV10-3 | CAINEFTAGPETQYF | TGTGCCATCAATGAGTTCACAGCGGGACCAGAGACCCAGTACTTC
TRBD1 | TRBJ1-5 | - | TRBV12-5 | CGSAQDRNQPQHF | TGCGGTAGTGCCCAGGACAGGAATCAGCCCCAGCATTTT
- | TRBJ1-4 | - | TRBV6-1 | CACTVGQWNEKLFF | TGTGCCTGCACTGTAGGACAGTGGAATGAAAAACTGTTTTTT
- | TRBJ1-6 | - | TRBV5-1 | CASSLDPQGLGYPPLHF | TGCGCCAGCAGCTTGGATCCCCAGGGCTTGGGGTATCCACCCCTCCACTTT
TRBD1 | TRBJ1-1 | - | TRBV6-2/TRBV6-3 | CASRDRNTEDLF | TGCGCCAGCAGGGACAGGAACACTGAAGATTTATTT
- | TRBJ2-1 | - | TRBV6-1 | CASTGDVGLFGYNEQFF | TGTGCCAGCACTGGAGACGTGGGACTCTTTGGCTACAATGAGCAGTTCTTC
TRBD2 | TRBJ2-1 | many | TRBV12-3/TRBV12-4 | CASRAPGGNEQFF | TGTGCCAGCAGGGCCCCCGGGGGGAATGAGCAGTTCTTC
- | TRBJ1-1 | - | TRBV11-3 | CTSSPPANTEVFF | TGTACTAGCAGCCCCCCGGCGAACACTGAAGTTTTCTTT
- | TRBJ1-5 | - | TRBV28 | CASSFEVLSSQPQHF | TGTGCCAGCAGTTTTGAGGTGCTGAGTTCCCAGCCCCAGCATTTT
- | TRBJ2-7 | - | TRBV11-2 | CVSSLILYEQYF | TGTGTCAGCAGCTTAATTCTTTACGAGCAGTACTTC
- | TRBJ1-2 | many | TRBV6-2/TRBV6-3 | CASTTDWGGYTF | TGTGCCAGCACCACCGATTGGGGTGGCTACACCTTC
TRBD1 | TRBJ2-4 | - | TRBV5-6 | CATSAAGTGVVGNIQYF | TGTGCCACCAGTGCTGCCGGGACAGGGGTCGTTGGAAACATTCAGTACTTC
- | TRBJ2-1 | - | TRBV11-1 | CVSSPLSVYNEQFF | TGTGTCAGCAGCCCTCTTTCGGTCTACAATGAACAGTTCTTC
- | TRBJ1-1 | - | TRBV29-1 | CRVVVERPEAIF | TGCCGCGTTGTGGTGGAGAGGCCTGAAGCTATCTTT
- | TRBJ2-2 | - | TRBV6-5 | CSSSYVTGNTGELFF | TGTAGCAGCAGTTACGTGACAGGGAACACCGGGGAGCTGTTTTTT
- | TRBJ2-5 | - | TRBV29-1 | CGMADRLQETQYF | TGTGGCATGGCCGACAGGTTACAAGAGACCCAGTACTTC
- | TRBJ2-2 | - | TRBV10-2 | CASGSVRTRELFF | TGCGCCAGTGGTTCCGTGAGGACTCGGGAGCTGTTTTTT
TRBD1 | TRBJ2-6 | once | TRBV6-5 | CASSSGTGGSVANDPTF | TGTGCCAGCAGTTCCGGGACAGGGGGCTCTGTGGCCAACGACCCGACTTTC
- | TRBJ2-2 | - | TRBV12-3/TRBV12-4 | CGSSLIPGLTAGELFF | TGTGGCAGCAGTTTAATTCCGGGATTGACGGCCGGGGAGCTGTTTTTT
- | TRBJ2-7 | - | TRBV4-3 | CASSHGDGAYEQSF | TGCGCCAGCAGCCACGGGGACGGAGCCTACGAGCAGTCCTTC
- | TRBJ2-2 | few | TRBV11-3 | CACSLSAGELFF | TGTGCCTGCAGTTTAAGCGCCGGGGAGCTGTTTTTT
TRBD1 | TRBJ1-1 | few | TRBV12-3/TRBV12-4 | CVSSFDRDTEAFF | TGTGTCAGCAGCTTTGACAGGGACACTGAAGCTTTCTTT
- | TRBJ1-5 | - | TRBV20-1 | CSVETTHSNQPQHF | TGCAGTGTGGAGACTACACATAGCAATCAACCCCAGCATTTT
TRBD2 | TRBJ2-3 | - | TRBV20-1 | CSASGRDTEYF | TGCAGTGCCAGCGGGAGGGATACGGAGTATTTT
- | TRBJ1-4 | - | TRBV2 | CASSDPGLGRVREKLFF | TGTGCCAGCAGTGATCCTGGGTTGGGGAGGGTTCGAGAAAAACTGTTTTTT
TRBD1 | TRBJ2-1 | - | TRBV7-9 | CASSANRGPPSYNEQFF | TGTGCCAGCAGCGCCAACAGGGGCCCCCCATCCTACAATGAGCAGTTCTTC
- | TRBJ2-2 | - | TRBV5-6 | CASSFGIGNSGGELFF | -
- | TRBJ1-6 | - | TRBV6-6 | CASRGTHSPLQF | TGTGCCAGTAGGGGGACGCATTCACCCCTCCAGTTT
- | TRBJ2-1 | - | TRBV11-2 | CASNLERLGWTSYNEQFF | TGTGCCAGCAACTTAGAGCGTCTGGGGTGGACTTCCTACAATGAGCAGTTCTTC
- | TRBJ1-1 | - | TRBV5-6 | CASKRGGGTEAFF | TGTGCCAGTAAACGAGGGGGGGGCACTGAAGCTTTCTTT
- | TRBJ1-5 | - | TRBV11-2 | CASSLGGREGQSQHF | TGTGCCAGCAGCTTAGGGGGCAGGGAGGGTCAGTCCCAGCATTTT
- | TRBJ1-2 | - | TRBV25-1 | CASSDPRTNYGYAF | TGTGCCAGCAGTGACCCCCGGACTAACTATGGCTACGCCTTC
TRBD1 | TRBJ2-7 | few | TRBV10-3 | CACTTGTGPYEHYF | TGTGCCTGTACAACCGGGACAGGCCCCTACGAACACTACTTC
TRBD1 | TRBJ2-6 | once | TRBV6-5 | CASSSGTGGPGANILTF | TGTGCCAGCAGTTCCGGGACAGGGGGTCCTGGGGCCAACATCCTGACTTTC
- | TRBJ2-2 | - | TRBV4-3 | CASSQDSGSNVRDGEQFF | TGCGCCAGCAGCCAAGACTCAGGGAGTAACGTGAGGGACGGGGAGCAGTTTTTT
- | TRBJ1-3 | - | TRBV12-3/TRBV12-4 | CARSRPGIGIGSGNTIYF | TGTGCCAGAAGTCGTCCCGGGATAGGGATCGGCTCTGGAAACACTATATATTTT
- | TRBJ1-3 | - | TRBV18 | CASSQFPAGSGNTIYF | TGTGCCAGCTCACAATTCCCGGCGGGTTCTGGAAACACCATATATTTT
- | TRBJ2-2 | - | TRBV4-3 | CASSQSSKTWELFF | TGCGCCAGCAGCCAAAGTTCGAAGACCTGGGAGCTGTTTTTT
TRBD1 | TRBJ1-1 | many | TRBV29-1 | CSVEQGAAGTEAFF | TGCAGCGTTGAACAGGGGGCTGCTGGCACTGAAGCTTTCTTT
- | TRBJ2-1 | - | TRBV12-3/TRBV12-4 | CASTESGTYNEPIF | TGTGCCAGCACTGAGAGCGGGACATACAATGAGCCGATCTTC
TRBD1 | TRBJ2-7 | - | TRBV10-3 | CTCTTGTGPYKQYF | TGTACCTGCACAACCGGGACAGGCCCCTACAAGCAGTACTTC
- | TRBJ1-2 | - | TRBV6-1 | CATTARDRNGGGYTF | TGTGCCACCACCGCCCGGGATAGGAACGGTGGTGGCTATACCTTC
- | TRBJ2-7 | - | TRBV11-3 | CASGLDGAQAREHNF | TGTGCCAGCGGCTTAGATGGGGCCCAGGCTCGCGAGCACAACTTC
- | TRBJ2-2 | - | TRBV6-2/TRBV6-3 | CASSGEGKELFF | TGTGCCAGCTCCGGAGAGGGAAAGGAGCTGTTTTTT
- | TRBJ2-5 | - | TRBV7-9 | CVSSSSGNTKETQYF | TGTGTCAGCAGCTCCTCGGGCAATACGAAAGAGACCCAGTACTTC
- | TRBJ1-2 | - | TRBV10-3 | CAIIAEQSHGYTF | TGTGCCATCATTGCTGAGCAAAGCCACGGTTACACATTC
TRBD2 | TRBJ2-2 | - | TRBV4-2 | CANSQDYRGGAPGDLFF | TGTGCCAACAGCCAAGATTATCGCGGGGGGGCCCCCGGGGACCTGTTTTTT